Shown below are 8 T cell receptor beta chains from a single sample sequenced in a study of blood T cells in healthy people across ages. PCR was performed a second time for roughly 7 to 11 cycles using a sample-barcoded 5' primer and a J-beta primer mix. Each CDR3 protein gets one entry after TCRdb re-called the 5' RACE reads with MiXCR. The sample yields 500,000 to 650,000 distinct CDR3 sequences, about 27% seen once. These records were also assigned to another study, of T cells of mothers and their children.

Sample: blood. These receptors were obtained from a boy younger than 10 in good health.

This sequence joins TRBV5-1 and TRBJ1-4, with 11 bases matching TRBD1. This CDR3 contains 16 residues. Germline V gene lookup returns CDR1 SGHRS and CDR2 YFSETQ. V lost 4 bases, J lost 5 bases, and 7 bases stayed unmatched. Written as DNA, the CDR3 is TGCGCCAGCAGCCAGGACAGGGGGCCCACAAATGAAAAACTGTTTTTT. Translated: CASSQDRGPTNEKLFF.

This clonotype occurred a few times. The chain recombines TRBV20-1 with TRBJ2-3; TRBD2 aligns across 15 bases. The ends lost 2 bases at V and 12 bases at J; junction bases unmatched: 6. The CDR3 contains 14 residues. CDR1 and CDR2 (germline): DFQATT, SNEGSKA (reference sequence). The CDR3 DNA reads as TGCAGTGCTAGAAGGACTAGCGGGAGGGCCGGACAGTATTTT. Residues: CSARRTSGRAGQYF.

This clonotype has more than one count but fewer than ten. This chain joins TRBV6-1 and TRBJ2-5, with no clear D. The germline gives CDR1 MNHNS, CDR2 SASEGT. V was cut by 1 base and J by 4 bases, with 10 bases left in between. The CDR3 totals 14 residues. For the CDR3, the DNA is TGTGCCAGCAGTGAAGGTGGCTGGGGAGAGACCCAGTACTTC. Translation gives CASSEGGWGETQYF.

The genes are TRBV7-9 and TRBJ2-7; TRBD1 agrees at 7 bases. Germline V CDR1 and CDR2: SEHNR, FQNEAQ (reference sequence). After removal of 5 bases from V and 1 base from J, the junction contained 5 bases not matched to a gene. The CDR3 has 14 amino acids. Here the CDR3 DNA reads TGTGCCAGCAGCCATCCGGGACAGTCCTACGAGCAGTACTTC. Translating it yields CASSHPGQSYEQYF.

This clonotype was observed a few times. This sequence joins TRBV24-1 and TRBJ2-1; D is perhaps TRBD1 (6 bases). Between the trimmed V and J ends, which lost 4 bases and 8 bases, there was a span of 14 bases. Germline CDR1 and CDR2: KGHDR and SFDVKD. The CDR3 is made up of 14 amino acids. This chain's CDR3 is CATSDHKTGHEQFF. The CDR3, as DNA: TGTGCCACCAGTGACCATAAGACAGGCCATGAGCAGTTCTTC.

The chain uses TRBV29-1 and TRBJ2-3; D unclear. Germline CDR1 SQVTM, CDR2 ANQGSEA. Trimming pared 4 bases from V and 4 bases from J, leaving 15 bases between. The CDR3 runs to 14 residues. CDR3 nucleotides: TGCAGCGTTGCATCGGCTCCGTCGGCAGATACGCAGTATTTT. This codes for CSVASAPSADTQYF.

This chain joins TRBV7-2 and TRBJ1-2, with D unresolved. The CDR3 length is 13 residues. Germline V gene data show CDR1 as SGHTA and CDR2 as FQGNSA. Trimming shortened V by 2 bases and J by 5 bases, and 9 bases separated the two germline ends. Here the CDR3 DNA reads TGTGCCAGCAGCTTAATGTTTCCTTATGGCTACACCTTC. Protein sequence: CASSLMFPYGYTF.

This clonotype has more than one count but fewer than ten. The genes are TRBV10-1 and TRBJ2-2, with 7 bases aligning to TRBD2. V shed 6 bases, J shed 3 bases, and the junction held 7 bases outside the gene matches. Germline CDR1 and CDR2: WNHNN and SYGVQD (reference sequence). This CDR3 comprises 15 residues. CDR3 nucleotide sequence: TGCGCCAGCAGCGTTAGCCTAGCGGACACCGGGGAGCTGTTTTTT. It specifies CASSVSLADTGELFF.